The present T cell receptor (beta chain) was sequenced within a study of shared T cell receptors in the human thymus. Profiling relied on immunoSEQ multiplex PCR, and the TCRdb table lists in-frame clones only, not all of them. Among about 380,000 clones listed, 95% were seen once. Trimming cost V 1 base and J 5 bases, with 27 bases left between them. The CDR3 sequence is 20 residues long. The germline V gene encodes CDR1 LNHDA and CDR2 SQIVND (reference sequence). The V call is TRBV19, the J call TRBJ1-5, with D hard to call. The source is a human donor. Sequencing used thymocytes. CDR3 sequence (DNA): TGTGCCAGTAGTATAGTCCACGGGCTGGAGAAGAGGAGCAAGGATCAGCCCCAGCATTTT. Residues: CASSIVHGLEKRSKDQPQHF.